This is a list of T cell receptor beta chains from one sample in a study of CD8 T cells in Susac syndrome. Each CDR3 protein gets one entry after TCRdb re-called the immunoSEQ multiplex PCR reads with MiXCR. There are roughly 120,000 distinct CDR3 sequences in the sample; roughly 94% occur only once, and 0.095% to 0.15% lies in the top ten. Sequenced sample: CD4+ T cells from PBMCs. These receptors all stem from a human donor with multiple sclerosis. Both conserved end residues are part of each CDR3. Fields, in order: J gene, clone size, D gene, V gene, CDR3 DNA, CDR3 protein. A D gene is named only where the DNA matches it firmly. Clone size is not always given. Where it is, it says once, few, many or a class for expanded clones.

J gene: TRBJ1-2
clone size: NA
D gene: NA
V gene: TRBV30
CDR3 DNA: TGTGCCTGGAGTAAGGATGGCTACACCTTC
CDR3 protein: CAWSKDGYTF

J gene: TRBJ2-1
clone size: NA
D gene: TRBD2
V gene: TRBV20-1
CDR3 DNA: TGCAGTGCTTCTCGACTAGCGGGGACCCGTTTATACAATGAGCAGTTCTTC
CDR3 protein: CSASRLAGTRLYNEQFF

J gene: TRBJ2-5
clone size: NA
D gene: NA
V gene: TRBV7-2
CDR3 DNA: TGTGCCAGCAGCTTCGGGTGGGTGACACAAGAGACCCAGTACTTC
CDR3 protein: CASSFGWVTQETQYF

J gene: TRBJ1-3
clone size: once
D gene: NA
V gene: TRBV29-1
CDR3 DNA: TGCAGCGTTTTCAGTAACTCTGGAAACACCATATATTTT
CDR3 protein: CSVFSNSGNTIYF

J gene: TRBJ2-1
clone size: NA
D gene: NA
V gene: TRBV9
CDR3 DNA: TGTGCCAGCAGCGTCACCGGGAACTCCTACAATGAGCAGTTCTTC
CDR3 protein: CASSVTGNSYNEQFF

J gene: TRBJ2-5
clone size: NA
D gene: TRBD2
V gene: TRBV5-4
CDR3 DNA: TGTGCCAGCAGCGTCCCCGGGACTAGCGGGGGGGCGGGGGAGACCCAGTACTTC
CDR3 protein: CASSVPGTSGGAGETQYF

J gene: TRBJ2-4
clone size: NA
D gene: NA
V gene: TRBV7-2
CDR3 DNA: TGTGCCAGCAGCTCAACGGGGATAATTCAGTACTTC
CDR3 protein: CASSSTGIIQYF

J gene: TRBJ2-7
clone size: NA
D gene: NA
V gene: TRBV12-3/TRBV12-4
CDR3 DNA: TGTGCCAGCAGAATCCGGGACCTTATCCCCTACGAGCAGTACTTC
CDR3 protein: CASRIRDLIPYEQYF

J gene: TRBJ2-1
clone size: once
D gene: NA
V gene: TRBV12-3/TRBV12-4
CDR3 DNA: TGTGCCAGCAGGTTTCCGGACCGGAATGAGCAGTTCTTC
CDR3 protein: CASRFPDRNEQFF

J gene: TRBJ1-1
clone size: NA
D gene: NA
V gene: TRBV30
CDR3 DNA: TGTGCCTGGATCTTCCCCGGGTGGACTGAAGCTTTCTTT
CDR3 protein: CAWIFPGWTEAFF

J gene: TRBJ2-5
clone size: once
D gene: NA
V gene: TRBV18
CDR3 DNA: TGTGCCAGCTCACCGTTAGGGGGGGCTGAAGAGACCCAGTACTTC
CDR3 protein: CASSPLGGAEETQYF

J gene: TRBJ1-1
clone size: NA
D gene: NA
V gene: TRBV2
CDR3 DNA: TGTGCCAGCCACAGGGCATACGTCACCAATATCGCTGAAGCTTTCTTT
CDR3 protein: CASHRAYVTNIAEAFF

J gene: TRBJ1-1
clone size: NA
D gene: NA
V gene: TRBV29-1
CDR3 DNA: TGCAGCGTTTCGGACATAGAAGCTTTCTTT
CDR3 protein: CSVSDIEAFF

J gene: TRBJ1-6
clone size: NA
D gene: NA
V gene: TRBV20-1
CDR3 DNA: TGCAGTGCTAGAGACCGACTCGGCCGAATCGGGTCACCCCTCCACTTT
CDR3 protein: CSARDRLGRIGSPLHF

J gene: TRBJ1-5
clone size: NA
D gene: NA
V gene: TRBV5-4
CDR3 DNA: TGTGCCAGCAGCTTGCAGGGAAATGGCAATCAGCCCCAGCATTTT
CDR3 protein: CASSLQGNGNQPQHF

J gene: TRBJ2-7
clone size: NA
D gene: NA
V gene: TRBV5-1
CDR3 DNA: TGCGCCAGAGATGGTTACGAGCAGTACTTC
CDR3 protein: CARDGYEQYF

J gene: TRBJ1-4
clone size: NA
D gene: NA
V gene: TRBV7-2
CDR3 DNA: TGTGCCAGCAGCGCAAATACAGGGAGCGCATATGAAAAACTGTTTTTT
CDR3 protein: CASSANTGSAYEKLFF

J gene: TRBJ1-2
clone size: NA
D gene: TRBD1
V gene: TRBV30
CDR3 DNA: TGTGCCTGGGCCCGGACAGGGACAAATGGCTACACCTTC
CDR3 protein: CAWARTGTNGYTF

J gene: TRBJ2-7
clone size: NA
D gene: NA
V gene: TRBV6-5
CDR3 DNA: TGTGCCAGCAGTTCCCCTCTGGAGGAGCAGTACTTC
CDR3 protein: CASSSPLEEQYF

J gene: TRBJ2-7
clone size: NA
D gene: NA
V gene: TRBV7-9
CDR3 DNA: TGTGCCAGCAGCTTAGACATTCCCCCATACGAGCAGTACTTC
CDR3 protein: CASSLDIPPYEQYF

J gene: TRBJ2-7
clone size: NA
D gene: NA
V gene: TRBV29-1
CDR3 DNA: TGCAGCGTTGATGCAGGGGCCTACGAGCAGTACTTC
CDR3 protein: CSVDAGAYEQYF

J gene: TRBJ2-7
clone size: NA
D gene: NA
V gene: TRBV7-2
CDR3 DNA: TGTGCCAGCAGCTTAAGGGGCGATCTGGAGCAGTACTTC
CDR3 protein: CASSLRGDLEQYF

J gene: TRBJ1-2
clone size: NA
D gene: NA
V gene: TRBV4-2
CDR3 DNA: TGTGCCAGCAGCCCCGATCGAGGGGGCTACACCTTC
CDR3 protein: CASSPDRGGYTF

J gene: TRBJ2-1
clone size: NA
D gene: NA
V gene: TRBV20-1
CDR3 DNA: TGCAGTGCTACTAAGACGGGGCCCGACAATGAGCAGTTCTTC
CDR3 protein: CSATKTGPDNEQFF

J gene: TRBJ2-3
clone size: NA
D gene: NA
V gene: TRBV5-4
CDR3 DNA: TGTGCCAGCAGCTCCCCCGGGACCGCCCCAGATACGCAGTATTTT
CDR3 protein: CASSSPGTAPDTQYF

J gene: TRBJ2-5
clone size: NA
D gene: TRBD1
V gene: TRBV5-4
CDR3 DNA: TGTGCCAGCAGCTTGACAGGGGTAGGAGAGACCCAGTACTTC
CDR3 protein: CASSLTGVGETQYF

J gene: TRBJ1-2
clone size: NA
D gene: TRBD1
V gene: TRBV6-5
CDR3 DNA: TGTGCCAGCAGAGCCGACAGGGACTATGGCTACACCTTC
CDR3 protein: CASRADRDYGYTF